These T cell receptor beta chains were read from a single sample in a study of T cell changes during pregnancy in multiple sclerosis. Profiled with immunoSEQ multiplex PCR; TCRdb holds only in-frame clones, not every one. The sample gives over 55,000 clones, about 89% of which show up once; 2% to 3% is in the top ten. The sample here was peripheral blood, taken in the first trimester of pregnancy. The receptors derive from a female donor with multiple sclerosis, enrolled in a pregnancy study. Both conserved end residues are part of each CDR3. A D gene is named only where the DNA matches it firmly. Clone size is not always given. Where it is, it says once, few, many or a class for expanded clones.

J gene | clone size | D gene | V gene | CDR3 protein | CDR3 DNA
TRBJ1-1 | . | . | TRBV11-2 | CASSWAGAREAFF | TGTGCCAGCAGCTGGGCAGGGGCCAGGGAAGCTTTCTTT
TRBJ1-1 | . | . | TRBV18 | CASSPEYTEAFF | TGTGCCAGCTCTCCTGAGTACACTGAAGCTTTCTTT
TRBJ2-5 | . | TRBD2 | TRBV5-1 | CASSLGITGAGGGETQYF | TGCGCCAGCAGCTTGGGGATTACCGGGGCCGGCGGGGGAGAGACCCAGTACTTC
TRBJ1-2 | . | . | TRBV6-5 | CASSTPGTYGYTF | TGTGCCAGCAGTACCCCCGGGACATATGGCTACACCTTC
TRBJ2-1 | . | TRBD2 | TRBV2 | CANILPGLAGPNEQFF | TGTGCCAACATACTTCCGGGACTAGCGGGACCCAATGAGCAGTTCTTC
TRBJ2-7 | . | . | TRBV21-1 | CASSKDTSGGPYEQYF | TGTGCCAGCAGCAAAGATACTAGCGGGGGGCCCTACGAGCAGTACTTC
TRBJ1-1 | . | . | TRBV5-6 | CASSLSPNTEAFF | TGTGCCAGCAGCTTGTCCCCAAACACTGAAGCTTTCTTT
TRBJ1-1 | . | TRBD1 | TRBV30 | CAWSTGAVVTEAFF | TGTGCCTGGAGCACAGGGGCGGTAGTCACTGAAGCTTTCTTT
TRBJ1-4 | . | . | TRBV19 | CASSILPTEGHKLFF | TGTGCCAGTAGTATTCTTCCGACAGAAGGCCACAAACTGTTTTTT
TRBJ1-4 | . | . | TRBV29-1 | CSGGKSSEKLFF | TGCAGCGGAGGGAAGAGCTCGGAAAAACTGTTTTTT
TRBJ2-5 | once | TRBD2 | TRBV10-3 | CAISAGGETQYF | TGTGCCATCTCCGCCGGGGGGGAGACCCAGTACTTC
TRBJ1-1 | once | . | TRBV5-1 | CASSPLTENTEAFF | TGCGCCAGCAGCCCACTAACTGAGAACACTGAAGCTTTCTTT
TRBJ1-2 | . | TRBD1 | TRBV5-4 | CASSSGQGTDYGYTF | TGTGCCAGCAGCTCAGGACAGGGGACGGACTATGGCTACACCTTC
TRBJ1-2 | . | . | TRBV29-1 | CSVGSGPGGGYTF | TGCAGCGTCGGGAGTGGACCTGGGGGTGGCTACACCTTC
TRBJ2-2 | . | . | TRBV11-2 | CASTPWLTGTNTGELFF | TGTGCCAGCACCCCATGGCTTACAGGAACGAACACCGGGGAGCTGTTTTTT
TRBJ1-1 | . | . | TRBV19 | CASSLGALNTEAFF | TGTGCCAGTAGTTTAGGGGCGCTGAACACTGAAGCTTTCTTT
TRBJ1-6 | few | . | TRBV5-1 | CASSLDRVNSPLHF | TGCGCCAGCAGCTTGGACAGGGTTAATTCACCCCTCCACTTT
TRBJ1-1 | . | . | TRBV7-2 | CASSLVDDTEAFF | TGTGCCAGCAGCTTAGTAGATGACACTGAAGCTTTCTTT
TRBJ2-5 | . | TRBD1 | TRBV7-7 | CASSVAPGTGGETQYF | TGTGCCAGCAGCGTAGCCCCCGGGACAGGGGGCGAGACCCAGTACTTC
TRBJ2-2 | . | TRBD1 | TRBV7-9 | CASSRQGNTGELFF | TGTGCCAGCAGCCGACAGGGTAACACCGGGGAGCTGTTTTTT
TRBJ1-1 | . | TRBD1 | TRBV2 | CASRTRGRIVEAFF | TGTGCCAGCAGGACGAGGGGGCGAATCGTTGAAGCTTTCTTT
TRBJ2-3 | . | TRBD2 | TRBV5-8 | CASSLPGGTQYF | TGTGCCAGCAGCTTGCCGGGAGGAACGCAGTATTTT
TRBJ2-2 | . | TRBD2 | TRBV5-1 | CASSLVGRTTGELFF | TGCGCCAGCAGCTTGGTCGGGAGGACCACCGGGGAGCTGTTTTTT
TRBJ1-1 | . | TRBD1 | TRBV29-1 | CSIYTGVGNTEAFF | TGCAGCATTTACACAGGGGTAGGGAACACTGAAGCTTTCTTT
TRBJ2-2 | . | TRBD2 | TRBV10-2 | CASSEWGGGADTGELFF | TGCGCCAGCAGTGAGTGGGGGGGAGGGGCGGACACCGGGGAGCTGTTTTTT
TRBJ1-5 | . | . | TRBV6-1 | CASSEAPSSHQPQHF | TGTGCCAGCAGTGAAGCCCCTAGTAGCCATCAGCCCCAGCATTTT
TRBJ2-5 | . | . | TRBV28 | CASSLRVQETQYF | TGTGCCAGCAGTCTCCGGGTCCAAGAGACCCAGTACTTC
TRBJ1-1 | . | . | TRBV27 | CASSPTGSEAFF | TGTGCCAGCAGTCCCACCGGGTCGGAAGCTTTCTTT